These 28 T cell receptor beta chains came from one sample sequenced in a study of identical twins (dated by TCRdb to the mid-2010s). Library creation used 5' RACE. These reads were obtained on an Illumina HiSeq 2000. The raw public data were reprocessed by TCRdb itself: fastp quality trimming at Q25, MiXCR clonotype calling, in-frame beta chains only. All rows with the same CDR3 protein become a single entry with the most common DNA and genes. A total of hundreds of thousands of distinct CDR3 sequences appear in this sample, approximately 13% of them only once. The ten largest make up roughly 7% of the sample. These same data were also listed under a study on yellow fever vaccine responses in identical twins.

The sample was CD8+ T cells sorted from blood. These receptors were collected from a woman aged 18-35 years in good health.

The chain uses TRBV9 and TRBJ2-5; D may be TRBD2 (6 bases). The V gene lost 0 bases and the J gene lost 5 bases, with 11 bases spanning the gap. Germline V gene data show CDR1 as SGDLS and CDR2 as YYNGEE. The CDR3 contains 14 residues. This CDR3 reads CASSVGSRGETQYF. CDR3 nucleotides: TGTGCCAGCAGCGTAGGTAGTCGGGGGGAGACCCAGTACTTC.

The chain joins TRBV7-8 to TRBJ2-1; 8 bases line up with TRBD1. The CDR3 extends over 14 amino acids. V dropped 5 bases and J dropped 4; count of bases not matched to a gene: 4. The germline V gene has CDR1 SGHVS and CDR2 FQNEAQ. The CDR3 bases are TGTGCCAGCAGCGCGGACAGGGCGTACAATGAGCAGTTCTTC. Protein product: CASSADRAYNEQFF.

This clonotype was seen a few times. The J gene is TRBJ2-7, the V gene TRBV6-1; possibly TRBD2 for D (5 bases). Germline lookup yields CDR1 MNHNS and CDR2 SASEGT. V was cut by 5 bases and J by 2 bases, with 13 bases left in between. The CDR3 runs 14 residues. The DNA of the CDR3 is TGTGCCAGCAGTATTCGGACTGGAACCTACGAGCAGTACTTC. Translating it yields CASSIRTGTYEQYF.

The V call is TRBV19, the J call TRBJ2-2; TRBD1 matches at 10 bases. This CDR3 spans 14 amino acids. Germline loops: CDR1 LNHDA, CDR2 SQIVND (reference sequence). J was trimmed by 6 bases and V by 8 bases; bases with no gene match: 6. CDR3 DNA: TGTGCCAGTGACGGGACAGGGGTTTCCGGGGAGCTGTTTTTT. This encodes CASDGTGVSGELFF.

This clonotype was recorded a few times. This chain joins TRBV12-3 or TRBV12-4 and TRBJ2-3, with 8 bases aligning to TRBD1. Trimming took 4 bases from V and 2 from J; bases not matched to a gene: 11. The CDR3 totals 17 residues. CDR3 in amino acids: CASSSVTTGAPTDTQYF. CDR3 DNA: TGTGCCAGCAGTTCGGTAACGACAGGGGCCCCCACAGATACGCAGTATTTT.

The chain combines TRBV7-8 with TRBJ2-7; the match to TRBD2 covers 8 bases. Germline V gives CDR1 SGHVS, CDR2 FQNEAQ. V was pared by 7 bases and J by 5 bases, with 7 bases of the junction left unmatched. CDR3 size: 13 residues. Here the CDR3 reads CASKLAGWDEQYF. The CDR3 DNA reads as TGTGCCAGCAAATTAGCGGGATGGGACGAGCAGTACTTC.

The V call is TRBV20-1, the J call TRBJ2-1, with D perhaps TRBD2 (6 bases). CDR3 length: 13 residues. The V and J ends lost 7 bases and 2 bases respectively, with 12 bases between them. The germline V gene has CDR1 DFQATT and CDR2 SNEGSKA (reference sequence). The CDR3 reads CSVPSETYNEQFF. The CDR3 bases are TGCAGTGTCCCTAGCGAAACCTACAATGAGCAGTTCTTC.

This clonotype was seen many times. The V gene is TRBV2, the J gene TRBJ1-5; no firm D call. V was trimmed by 3 bases and J by 3 bases, leaving 9 bases between them. The CDR3 spans 14 residues. Germline V gene data show CDR1 as SNHLY and CDR2 as FYNNEI. The CDR3 is CASSDRGYNQPQHF. CDR3 nucleotide sequence: TGTGCCAGCAGTGACCGAGGCTACAATCAGCCCCAGCATTTT. Combining the CDR3 with reference TRBV2 and TRBJ1-5 gives the whole variable domain EPEVTQTPSHQVTQMGQEVILRCVPISNHLYFYWYRQILGQKVEFLVSFYNNEISEKSEIFDDQFSVERPDGSNFTLKIRSTKLEDSAMYFCASSDRGYNQPQHFGDGTRLSIL.

The chain combines TRBV12-3 or TRBV12-4 with TRBJ1-5; D uncertain. This CDR3 has 14 residues. V was trimmed by 3 bases and J by 5 bases, leaving 11 bases between them. The CDR3 spells CASSLWRDDQPQHF. The CDR3 region has the DNA TGTGCCAGCAGTTTGTGGAGGGATGATCAGCCCCAGCATTTT.

In its sample, this clonotype was seen a few times. The genes are TRBV5-6 and TRBJ1-2, with a possible D match to TRBD1 (6 bases). CDR1 is SGHDT and CDR2 is YYEEEE in the germline V gene. The ends were cut back, 2 bases at V and 1 base at J, with 15 bases in the middle. The CDR3 is 16 amino acids. The CDR3, as DNA: TGTGCCAGCAGCTTTGGTCCCCAGGGGAATAACTATGGCTACACCTTC. Its protein is CASSFGPQGNNYGYTF.

This clonotype has just a few counts. The rearrangement links TRBV6-1 to TRBJ1-6, with D uncertain. CDR1 MNHNS and CDR2 SASEGT come from the germline V gene. The germline V and J ends were trimmed by 7 bases and 0 bases, with 10 bases remaining between them. This CDR3 is 15 amino acids long. The DNA for the CDR3 is TGTGCCAGCACCGAGTGGAGCTCCTATAATTCACCCCTCCACTTT. Its translation is CASTEWSSYNSPLHF.

The chain carries TRBV7-9 and TRBJ2-1; D is unresolved. Trimming removed 5 bases at V and 5 bases at J, with 16 bases between. Germline CDR1 is SEHNR and CDR2 is FQNEAQ (reference sequence). This CDR3 has 15 residues. The DNA of the CDR3 is TGTGCCAGCAGCCCCTCGGAACTATCTAACAATGAGCAGTTCTTC. Encoded protein: CASSPSELSNNEQFF.

This clonotype was seen a few times. The V call is TRBV7-8, the J call TRBJ2-3; 14 bases are shared with TRBD2. This CDR3 has 16 amino acids. The germline V gene encodes CDR1 SGHVS and CDR2 FQNEAQ. V was clipped by 5 bases and J by 4 bases; unmatched bases: 5. CDR3 loop: CASSETSGGASDTQYF. The DNA of the CDR3 is TGTGCCAGCAGCGAGACTAGCGGGGGGGCCTCAGATACGCAGTATTTT. The full variable domain, completed using reference TRBV7-8 and TRBJ2-3, is GAGVSQSPRYKVAKRGQDVALRCDPISGHVSLFWYQQALGQGPEFLTYFQNEAQLDKSGLPSDRFFAERPEGSVSTLKIQRTQQEDSAVYLCASSETSGGASDTQYFGPGTRLTVL.

Note on this clonotype: Given the absence of the conserved phenylalanine or tryptophan at the CDR3 end, a read error is likely. V gene TRBV7-9 combines with J gene TRBJ1-6; tentative D call: TRBD1 (6 bases). Deletions cut 6 bases from V and 9 bases from J, with 18 bases between. CDR1 is SEHNR, CDR2 FQNEAQ, per germline (reference sequence). The CDR3 consists of 15 residues. CDR3 protein: CASREHEGGSSPLHL. For the CDR3, the DNA is TGTGCCAGCAGGGAGCACGAAGGGGGTAGTTCACCCCTCCACCTT.

V and J are TRBV5-5 and TRBJ2-7; D may be TRBD1 (6 bases). Trimming pared 3 bases from V and 3 bases from J, leaving 10 bases between. The CDR3 runs 13 residues. Looked up from germline, CDR1 is SGHKS and CDR2 is YYEKEE (reference sequence). CDR3 residues: CASSWTESYEQYV. The CDR3 region has the DNA TGTGCCAGCAGCTGGACAGAGAGCTACGAGCAGTACGTC.

The chain is built from TRBV5-1 and TRBJ1-2; perhaps TRBD1 as D (6 bases). Deletions cut 4 bases from V and 4 bases from J, with 20 bases between. The germline V gene has CDR1 SGHRS and CDR2 YFSETQ. The CDR3 is 16 residues long. The CDR3 region has the DNA TGCGCCAGCAGCGAAAGCGCGGGGGCCGCTTCCTATGGCTACACCTTC. Amino acid sequence: CASSESAGAASYGYTF.

CDR3 sequence (DNA): TGTGCCAGCAGCTTAGGGGCTAGCGGGAGGGCCGGTACGCAGTATTTT. Protein product: CASSLGASGRAGTQYF. V usage is TRBV11-2 and J usage is TRBJ2-3, with TRBD2 matching over 12 bases. This CDR3 comprises 16 residues. V gave up 1 base and J gave up 8 bases; unmatched junction bases: 7. Germline CDR1 and CDR2: SGHAT and FQNNGV.

The gene calls are TRBV15 and TRBJ2-1; 13 positions agree with TRBD2. J lost 10 bases, V lost 3 bases, and 6 bases had no gene match. The CDR3 extends over 15 amino acids. Germline V gives CDR1 LNHNV, CDR2 YYDKDF (reference sequence). The CDR3 region is CATSSGLAGVWEQFF. The CDR3 coding sequence is TGTGCCACCAGCAGCGGACTAGCGGGAGTCTGGGAGCAGTTCTTC.

This clonotype appeared a few times. This sequence joins TRBV12-3 or TRBV12-4 and TRBJ2-1, with 7 bases lining up with TRBD2. V was clipped by 7 bases and J by 4 bases; unmatched bases: 7. The CDR3 has 14 residues. The DNA of the CDR3 is TGTGCCAGCACAACTAGCGCCTCGTACAATGAGCAGTTCTTC. This sequence encodes CASTTSASYNEQFF.

The DNA for the CDR3 is TGCGCCAGCAGCTTGCGGCTCCCCGGGGGGCCGTACAATGAGCAGTTCTTC. It is translated as CASSLRLPGGPYNEQFF. The V and J genes are TRBV5-1 and TRBJ2-1, with TRBD2 as a possible D gene (7 bases). Deletions cut 1 base from V and 4 bases from J, with 18 bases between. The CDR3 has 17 amino acids. Germline CDR1 SGHRS, CDR2 YFSETQ.

The chain recombines TRBV12-3 or TRBV12-4 with TRBJ2-3; 10 bases are a match to TRBD2. The V and J ends lost 4 bases and 7 bases, in that order; junction bases with no gene match: 11. This CDR3 region has 16 residues. CDR3 DNA sequence: TGTGCCAGCAGTTACATCCTAGCGGGAGTGAGGCATACGCAGTATTTT. Protein product: CASSYILAGVRHTQYF.

This clonotype showed up many times. The V call is TRBV27, the J call TRBJ2-1; no reliable D call. The CDR3 spans 14 residues. Germline CDR1 MNHEY, CDR2 SMNVEV (reference sequence). V gave up 4 bases and J gave up 5 bases, with 12 bases separating them. The CDR3 region is CASSSSPVNNEQFF. CDR3 in DNA: TGTGCCAGCAGTTCCTCCCCGGTAAACAATGAGCAGTTCTTC.

This clonotype has a count of ten or more. This chain connects TRBV6-1 to TRBJ2-1; 13 positions match TRBD2. With V trimmed by 1 base and J by 11 bases, 11 bases remained unmatched. This CDR3 has 17 residues. CDR1 is MNHNS and CDR2 is SASEGT in the germline V gene. The DNA of the CDR3 is TGTGCCAGCAGTGAAGTCCGGACTAGCGGGGGAAACGCCCAGCAGTTCTTC. Translation gives CASSEVRTSGGNAQQFF.

V and J are TRBV7-8 and TRBJ2-7; a weak D match, TRBD1 (5 bases). The CDR3 is 15 residues long. Deletions cut 0 bases from V and 3 bases from J, with 12 bases between. Germline values: CDR1 SGHVS, CDR2 FQNEAQ. CDR3 in amino acids: CASSLALGDSYEQYV. The CDR3 nucleotides are TGTGCCAGCAGCTTAGCGCTAGGAGACAGCTACGAGCAGTACGTC.

The chain combines TRBV29-1 with TRBJ2-6; D gene unclear. CDR3 length: 16 amino acids. The germline CDR1 and CDR2 sequences are SQVTM and ANQGSEA. V was shortened by 0 bases and J by 0 bases, with 9 bases between the two germline ends. CDR3 protein: CSVEDPGFSGANVLTF. The CDR3 nucleotides are TGCAGCGTTGAAGATCCTGGGTTCTCTGGGGCCAACGTCCTGACTTTC.

This clonotype came up a few times. This chain uses TRBV12-3 or TRBV12-4 with TRBJ1-4, with D possibly matching TRBD1 (6 bases). Trimming cost V 8 bases and J 8 bases, with 21 bases left between them. This CDR3 contains 15 residues. CDR3 region: CASCITGPGGEKLFF. Written as DNA, the CDR3 is TGTGCCAGCTGTATAACAGGGCCTGGGGGGGAAAAACTGTTTTTT.

This clonotype appeared many times. V gene TRBV10-2 combines with J gene TRBJ2-2; D is ambiguous. This CDR3 has 11 amino acids. Per the germline V gene, CDR1 is WSHSY and CDR2 is SAAADI. V shed 6 bases and J shed 5 bases, with 4 bases lying between them. CDR3 region: CASRTTGELFF. The CDR3 DNA reads as TGCGCCAGCAGGACGACCGGGGAGCTGTTTTTT.

This chain joins TRBV27 and TRBJ2-1; tentatively, D is TRBD2 (6 bases). Germline-derived CDR1 and CDR2 are MNHEY and SMNVEV (reference sequence). The CDR3 consists of 14 residues. V was clipped by 5 bases and J by 4 bases, with 12 bases between them. The CDR3 coding sequence is TGTGCCAGCAGTAAAAACGGGAGATACAATGAGCAGTTCTTC. Its translation: CASSKNGRYNEQFF.